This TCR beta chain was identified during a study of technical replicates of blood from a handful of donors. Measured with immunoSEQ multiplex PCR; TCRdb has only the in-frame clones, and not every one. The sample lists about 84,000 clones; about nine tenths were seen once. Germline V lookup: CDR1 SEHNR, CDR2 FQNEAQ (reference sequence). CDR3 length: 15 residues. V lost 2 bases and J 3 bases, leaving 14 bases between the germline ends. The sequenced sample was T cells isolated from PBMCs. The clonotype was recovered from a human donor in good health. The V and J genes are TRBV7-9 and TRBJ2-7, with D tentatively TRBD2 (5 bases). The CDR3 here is CASSLRLGGLYEQYF. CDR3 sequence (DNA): TGTGCCAGCAGCTTACGATTGGGCGGGCTCTACGAGCAGTACTTC.